The 4 T cell receptor beta chains reported below all come from one sample, sequenced in a study of early T cells in non-severe SARS-CoV-2 infection. One entry per CDR3 protein results from TCRdb running MiXCR on the 5' RACE reads. The data show 70,000 to 90,000 distinct CDR3 sequences, about 11% seen once. Material: whole blood. Every receptor here comes from an adult who was a healthcare worker with PCR-confirmed SARS-CoV-2 infection or an uninfected control (not recorded which).

The CDR3 sequence is CSFRDTLGYTF. DNA of the CDR3: TGCAGCTTCCGGGACACCCTTGGCTACACCTTC. The J gene is TRBJ1-2, the V gene TRBV29-1; the D gene is possibly TRBD1 (6 bases). Germline CDR1 reads SQVTM; CDR2 reads ANQGSEA. The V gene lost 8 bases and the J gene lost 7 bases, with 14 bases spanning the gap. The CDR3 is made up of 11 amino acids.

This clonotype was detected only a few times. J is TRBJ1-6 and V is TRBV12-3 or TRBV12-4; 7 positions agree with TRBD1. The CDR3 has 14 amino acids. The V gene end was trimmed by 6 bases and the J gene end by 7 bases; junction bases not matched to a gene: 6. The CDR3 nucleotides are TGTGCCAGCAGCCAGGGACAGCCAAATTCACCCCTCCACTTT. Encoded protein: CASSQGQPNSPLHF.

This clonotype appeared many times. The V call is TRBV7-2, the J call TRBJ2-7; D gene ambiguous. The germline V gene encodes CDR1 SGHTA and CDR2 FQGNSA. Trimming stripped 2 bases from V and 3 bases from J, with 14 bases between. The CDR3 covers 15 residues. CDR3 loop: CASSLLAESYYEQYF. In DNA, the CDR3 is TGTGCCAGCAGCTTATTGGCTGAGTCATACTACGAGCAGTACTTC.

The sample holds many counts of this clonotype. The V gene is TRBV7-2, the J gene TRBJ1-2; 7 bases match TRBD1. Germline V gene sequence: CDR1 SGHTA, CDR2 FQGNSA. V was pared by 4 bases and J by 5 bases, with 16 bases of the junction left unmatched. CDR3 length: 17 amino acids. CDR3 DNA sequence: TGTGCCAGCAGCTCCGAGGTTGGGACAGTCAGTCCATATGGCTACACCTTC. Protein sequence: CASSSEVGTVSPYGYTF.